This TCR beta chain is from a study of blood T cell repertoires in COVID-19. About the research overall: Researchers got acute and convalescent COVID-19 samples from the United States, Italy and Spain.

Across 20 to 25 US areas, participants ranged in age from about 18 to 90 years. The CDR3 spans 12 residues. Germline V lookup: CDR1 MNHEY, CDR2 SMNVEV (reference sequence). V shed 3 bases and J shed 3 bases, with 2 bases lying between them. The table came from immunoSEQ multiplex PCR; TCRdb's copy has only in-frame clones and leaves some out. The table includes about 300,000 clones, 90% detected once. Sequencing was done on a sample of PBMCs or T cells enriched from blood (not recorded which). This receptor was taken from a woman in her twenties or thirties who had recovered from COVID-19. The V gene is TRBV27, the J gene TRBJ2-2; D not certain. The CDR3 loop is CASSFDTGELFF. The CDR3, as DNA: TGTGCCAGCAGTTTCGACACCGGGGAGCTGTTTTTT.